This T cell receptor (beta chain) was captured by sequencing in a study of post-analysis software for immune sequencing data. Study-level information: The patients showed relapsing-remitting, secondary progressive and progressive-relapsing multiple sclerosis courses.

CDR3 length: 13 amino acids. Trimming left V 1 base short and J 4 bases short, with 2 bases between. Study conclusions and caveats: Multiple sclerosis was associated with a significant reduction in normalized Chao1 diversity relative to controls. Relative to controls, patients had 5 or 6 TRBV segments at higher frequency, with TRBV5-6, TRBV5-1 and TRBV20-1 among these.

Incorporated into the TCR beta cDNA libraries were unique molecular identifiers, which served to reduce PCR and sequencing biases. MiXCR, run by TCRdb on the PCR reads, gives a single entry per CDR3 protein. Found here are more than 450,000 distinct CDR3 sequences, approximately 31% of them singletons; the top ten hold approximately 5.4%. A remark on this clonotype: Antigen specificity is unknown.

Sequenced material: blood. The sequence was obtained from a girl under 18 with multiple sclerosis. This sequence joins TRBV12-3 or TRBV12-4 and TRBJ2-6; D is unclear. CDR3 bases: TGTGCCAGCAGTTTAGACGGGGCCAACGTCCTGACTTTC. It specifies CASSLDGANVLTF.